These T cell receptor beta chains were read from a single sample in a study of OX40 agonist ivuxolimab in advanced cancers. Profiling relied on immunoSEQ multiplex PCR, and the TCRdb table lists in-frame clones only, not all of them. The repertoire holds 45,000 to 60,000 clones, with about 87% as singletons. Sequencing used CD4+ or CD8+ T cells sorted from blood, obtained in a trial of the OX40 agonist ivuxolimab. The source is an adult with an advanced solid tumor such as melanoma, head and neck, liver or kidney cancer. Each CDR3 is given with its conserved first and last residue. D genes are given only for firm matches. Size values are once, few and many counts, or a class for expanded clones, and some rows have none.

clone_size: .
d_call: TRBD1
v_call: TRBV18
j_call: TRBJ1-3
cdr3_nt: TGTGCCAGCTCACCACAAGGGACAGTCAAAAATTCTGGAAACACCATATATTTT
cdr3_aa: CASSPQGTVKNSGNTIYF

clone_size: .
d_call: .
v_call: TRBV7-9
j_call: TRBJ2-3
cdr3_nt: TGTGCCAGCAGTCGGCCGGGAGTCGCTACAGATACGCAGTATTTT
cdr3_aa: CASSRPGVATDTQYF

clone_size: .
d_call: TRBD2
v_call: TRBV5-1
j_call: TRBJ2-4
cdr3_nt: TGCGCCAGCAGCTTGCGGGAGGGAGCCAAAAACATTCAGTACTTC
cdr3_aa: CASSLREGAKNIQYF

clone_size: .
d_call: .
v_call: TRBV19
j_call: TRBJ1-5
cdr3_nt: TGTGCCAGTAGACCCCCAGGGCCCCGACAGCCCCAGCATTTT
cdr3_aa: CASRPPGPRQPQHF

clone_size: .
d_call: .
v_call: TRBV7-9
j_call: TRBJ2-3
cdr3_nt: TGTGCCAGCAGCCTGCAAGGGCCGGCGGATACGCAGTATTTT
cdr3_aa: CASSLQGPADTQYF

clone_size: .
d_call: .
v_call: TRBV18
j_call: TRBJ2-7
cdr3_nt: TGTGCCAGCTCACCAAGGGGCATCTCCTACGAGCAGTACTTC
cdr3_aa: CASSPRGISYEQYF

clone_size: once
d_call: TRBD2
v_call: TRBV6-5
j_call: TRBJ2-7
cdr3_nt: TGTGCCGTAGGACTAGCGGGAGCTCCCGAGCAGTACTTC
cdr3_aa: CAVGLAGAPEQYF

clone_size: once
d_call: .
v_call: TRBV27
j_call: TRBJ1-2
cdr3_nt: TGTGCCAGCGGGGCTTGGGGGCTCCTCAACTATGGCTACACCTTC
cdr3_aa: CASGAWGLLNYGYTF

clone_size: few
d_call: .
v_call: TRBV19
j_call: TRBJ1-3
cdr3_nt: TGTGCCAGTAGTATACAGGGAATTTCTGGAAACACCATATATTTT
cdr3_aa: CASSIQGISGNTIYF

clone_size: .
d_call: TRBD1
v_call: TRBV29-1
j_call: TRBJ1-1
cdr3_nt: TGCAGCGTGCACGACAGGGGTACTGAAGCTTTCTTT
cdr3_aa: CSVHDRGTEAFF

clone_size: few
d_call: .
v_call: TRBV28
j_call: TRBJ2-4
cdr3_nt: TGTGCCAGCAGTTTAGCCAGCCTGGTTCAAAACATTCAGTACTTC
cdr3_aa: CASSLASLVQNIQYF

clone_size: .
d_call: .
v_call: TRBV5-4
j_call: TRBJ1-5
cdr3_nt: TGTGCCAGCAGTATTGGAGGGGTTCAGCCCCAGCATTTT
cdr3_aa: CASSIGGVQPQHF

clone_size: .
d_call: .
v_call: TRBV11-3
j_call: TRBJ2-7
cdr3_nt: TGTGCCAGCAGCTCACAACTTACAACCGACGAGCAGTACTTC
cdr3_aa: CASSSQLTTDEQYF

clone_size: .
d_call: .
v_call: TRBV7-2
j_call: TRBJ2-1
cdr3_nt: TGTGCCAGCGGTCTGTCTAGGGATTTAGGCGAGCAGTTCTTC
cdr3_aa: CASGLSRDLGEQFF

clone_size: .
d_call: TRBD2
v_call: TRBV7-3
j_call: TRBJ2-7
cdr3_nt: TGTGCCAGCAGCACTAGCGCCGGCGAGCAGTACTTC
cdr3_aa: CASSTSAGEQYF

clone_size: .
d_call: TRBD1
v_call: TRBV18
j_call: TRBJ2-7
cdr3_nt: TGTGCCAGCTCCCCTGACAGGGGGTCCTACGAGCAGTACTTC
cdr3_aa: CASSPDRGSYEQYF

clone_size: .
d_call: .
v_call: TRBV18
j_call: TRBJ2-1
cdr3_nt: TGTGCCAGCTCATGGAACAATGAGCAGTTCTTC
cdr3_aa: CASSWNNEQFF

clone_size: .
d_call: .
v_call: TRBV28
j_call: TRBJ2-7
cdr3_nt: TGTGCCAGCAGAGTACGCGGGATAATCTACGAGCAGTACTTC
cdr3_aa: CASRVRGIIYEQYF

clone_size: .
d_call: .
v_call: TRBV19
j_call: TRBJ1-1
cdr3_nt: TGTGCCAGTAGTGACACCGGGACATCTGAAGCTTTCTTT
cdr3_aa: CASSDTGTSEAFF

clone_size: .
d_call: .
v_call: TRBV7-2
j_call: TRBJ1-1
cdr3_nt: TGTGCCAGCAAAAAACAGCCGAACACTGAAGCTTTCTTT
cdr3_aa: CASKKQPNTEAFF

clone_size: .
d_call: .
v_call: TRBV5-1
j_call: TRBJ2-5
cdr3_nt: TGCGCCAGCAGCTTGGAGTTGAGCGAGACCCAGTACTTC
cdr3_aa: CASSLELSETQYF

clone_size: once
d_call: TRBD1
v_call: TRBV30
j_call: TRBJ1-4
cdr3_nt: TGTGCCACGTCGACAGGGCCTGAAAAACTGTTTTTT
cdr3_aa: CATSTGPEKLFF

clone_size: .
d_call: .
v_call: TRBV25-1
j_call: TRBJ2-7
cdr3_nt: TGTGCCAGCACCTCTTTGGGCCTAACAACCTACGAGCAGTACTTC
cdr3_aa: CASTSLGLTTYEQYF

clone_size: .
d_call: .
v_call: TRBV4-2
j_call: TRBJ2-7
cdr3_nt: TGTGCCAGCAGCCAAGCCCACGGGCAAACCTACGAGCAGTACTTC
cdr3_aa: CASSQAHGQTYEQYF

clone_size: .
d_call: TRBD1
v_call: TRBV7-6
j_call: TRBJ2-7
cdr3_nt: TGTGCCAGCAGCTTAGGTCGACAGGGCCACTACGAGCAGTACTTC
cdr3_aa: CASSLGRQGHYEQYF

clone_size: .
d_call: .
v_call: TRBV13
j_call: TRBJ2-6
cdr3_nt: TGTGCCAGCAGTCTTGGGGGGGCCAACGTCCTGACTTTC
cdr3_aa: CASSLGGANVLTF

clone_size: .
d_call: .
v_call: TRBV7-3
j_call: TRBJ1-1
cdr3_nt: TGTGCCAGCAGCTCCCACCAACACACTGAAGCTTTCTTT
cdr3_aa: CASSSHQHTEAFF

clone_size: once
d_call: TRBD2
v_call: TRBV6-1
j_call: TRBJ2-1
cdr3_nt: TGTGCCAGCAGTGGGACTAGCGGGAGGGCCGGTAACAATGAGCAGTTCTTC
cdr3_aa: CASSGTSGRAGNNEQFF

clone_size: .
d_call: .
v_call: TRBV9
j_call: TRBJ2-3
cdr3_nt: TGTGCCAGCAGCCCGACTAGACTCGCTAGCACAGATACGCAGTATTTT
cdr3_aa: CASSPTRLASTDTQYF

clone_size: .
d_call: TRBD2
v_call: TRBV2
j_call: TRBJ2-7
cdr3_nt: TGTGCCAGCGGGCTCGGGGCGGGAGCCTACGAGCAGTACTTC
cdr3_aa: CASGLGAGAYEQYF

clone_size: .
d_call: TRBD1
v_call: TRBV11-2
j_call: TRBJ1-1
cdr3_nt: TGTGCCAGCAGCTCTACGTTACAGGGGGCTGGCACTGAAGCTTTCTTT
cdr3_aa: CASSSTLQGAGTEAFF

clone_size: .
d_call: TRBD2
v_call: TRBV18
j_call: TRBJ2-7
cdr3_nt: TGTGCCAGCTCACCAGGCGGGGGATTGGACGAGCAGTACTTC
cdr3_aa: CASSPGGGLDEQYF

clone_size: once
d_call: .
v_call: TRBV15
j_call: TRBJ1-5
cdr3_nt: TGTGCCACCAGCCCCCTGGGGACTCAGCCCCAGCATTTT
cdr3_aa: CATSPLGTQPQHF

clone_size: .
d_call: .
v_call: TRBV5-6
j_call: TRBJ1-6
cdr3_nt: TGTGCCAGCAGCTTGCGGGGAGCGGGGACTAGATCACCCCTCCACTTT
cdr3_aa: CASSLRGAGTRSPLHF

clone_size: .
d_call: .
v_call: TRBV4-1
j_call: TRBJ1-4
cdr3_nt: TGCGCCAGCTCGGGCAGGGAGTTTGTAGGTGAAAAACTGTTTTTT
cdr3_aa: CASSGREFVGEKLFF

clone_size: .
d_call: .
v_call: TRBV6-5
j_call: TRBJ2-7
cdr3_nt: TGTGCCAGCAGCGCCCGAGCGGGCCCCTCCTACGAGCAGTACTTC
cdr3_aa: CASSARAGPSYEQYF

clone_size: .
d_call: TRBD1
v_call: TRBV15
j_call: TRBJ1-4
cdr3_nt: TGTGCCACCAGCAGAGGACAGGGTCCTAATGAAAAACTGTTTTTT
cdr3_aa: CATSRGQGPNEKLFF

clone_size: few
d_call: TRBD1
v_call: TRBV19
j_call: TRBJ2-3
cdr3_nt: TGTGCCACCGAAGGGGGCAGGGCCTCAGATACGCAGTATTTT
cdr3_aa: CATEGGRASDTQYF

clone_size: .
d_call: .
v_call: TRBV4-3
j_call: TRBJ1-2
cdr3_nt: TGCGCCAGCAGCCAAGATCTTCCCGGGAACTATGGCCACACCTTC
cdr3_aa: CASSQDLPGNYGHTF

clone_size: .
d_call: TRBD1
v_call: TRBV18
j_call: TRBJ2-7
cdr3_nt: TGTGCCAGCTCATCCGGGACAGGGGCCTACGAGCAGTACTTC
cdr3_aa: CASSSGTGAYEQYF